A selection of T cell receptor beta chains follows, all from one sample in a study of post-analysis software for immune sequencing data. From the PCR reads, TCRdb called clonotypes with MiXCR, one entry per CDR3 protein. The sample lists approximately 400,000 distinct CDR3 sequences, approximately 33% occurring once. The sequenced sample was blood. The receptors were sampled from a girl under 18 with multiple sclerosis. Both conserved end residues are part of each CDR3. The D gene is left open where the match is weak. Some rows mark clone size as missing; the rest say once, few, many or name a class of expanded clone.

v_call	j_call	clone_size	d_call	cdr3_aa	cdr3_nt
TRBV18	TRBJ1-5	.	.	CASSPGRGYSNQPQHF	TGTGCCAGCTCACCGGGAAGGGGGTATAGCAATCAGCCCCAGCATTTT
TRBV12-3/TRBV12-4	TRBJ2-5	.	TRBD1	CASSTGPGTGRETQYF	TGTGCCAGCAGTACCGGTCCCGGGACAGGGAGGGAGACCCAGTACTTC
TRBV7-2	TRBJ1-4	few	.	CASSLEGPATNEKLFF	TGTGCCAGCAGCTTAGAGGGGCCTGCAACTAATGAAAAACTGTTTTTT
TRBV9	TRBJ2-5	.	.	CASSTGFQETQYF	TGTGCCAGCTCCACAGGTTTCCAAGAGACCCAGTACTTC
TRBV28	TRBJ1-6	few	.	CASSPRDSYNSPLHF	TGTGCCAGCAGTCCGAGGGACTCCTATAATTCACCCCTCCACTTT
TRBV27	TRBJ2-7	few	TRBD2	CASSLWASGAAEQYF	TGTGCCAGCAGTTTATGGGCTAGCGGGGCGGCCGAGCAGTACTTC
TRBV27	TRBJ2-1	few	TRBD2	CASGGDYNEQFF	TGTGCCAGTGGGGGGGACTACAATGAGCAGTTCTTC
TRBV6-2/TRBV6-3	TRBJ1-5	.	TRBD1	CASSSNRGSNQPQHF	TGTGCCAGCAGTTCGAACAGGGGGAGCAATCAGCCCCAGCATTTT
TRBV7-3	TRBJ1-2	.	TRBD1	CASSEGTGYGYTF	TGTGCCAGCAGCGAGGGGACAGGGTATGGCTACACCTTC
TRBV7-2	TRBJ2-5	many	TRBD1	CASSLNRGPQETQYF	TGTGCCAGCAGCTTAAATAGGGGGCCCCAAGAGACCCAGTACTTC
TRBV27	TRBJ1-6	.	TRBD1	CASSFRGQGANDGRIYNSPLHF	TGTGCCAGCAGTTTCCGGGGACAGGGGGCTAACGATGGGCGTATATATAATTCGCCCCTCCACTTT
TRBV5-4	TRBJ2-7	.	TRBD2	CASSWVAGGAEQYF	TGTGCCAGCAGCTGGGTAGCGGGGGGTGCAGAGCAGTACTTC
TRBV6-2/TRBV6-3	TRBJ2-7	.	.	CASRAPSEHYEQYF	TGTGCCAGCAGGGCCCCTAGCGAGCACTACGAGCAGTACTTC
TRBV7-2	TRBJ2-3	.	TRBD2	CASSLALRLAGGLADTQYF	TGTGCCAGCAGCTTAGCGCTGCGACTAGCGGGGGGCCTCGCAGATACGCAGTATTTT
TRBV6-9	TRBJ2-1	.	.	CASSLTPNEQFF	TGTGCCAGCAGTTTGACTCCCAATGAGCAGTTCTTC
TRBV6-6	TRBJ2-5	.	TRBD2	CASSFPTSGGTNERYF	TGTGCCAGCAGTTTCCCGACTAGCGGGGGGACGAATGAGCGGTACTTC
TRBV29-1	TRBJ2-7	few	TRBD1	CSVFGQGSYEQYF	TGCAGCGTTTTCGGACAGGGGAGCTACGAGCAGTACTTC